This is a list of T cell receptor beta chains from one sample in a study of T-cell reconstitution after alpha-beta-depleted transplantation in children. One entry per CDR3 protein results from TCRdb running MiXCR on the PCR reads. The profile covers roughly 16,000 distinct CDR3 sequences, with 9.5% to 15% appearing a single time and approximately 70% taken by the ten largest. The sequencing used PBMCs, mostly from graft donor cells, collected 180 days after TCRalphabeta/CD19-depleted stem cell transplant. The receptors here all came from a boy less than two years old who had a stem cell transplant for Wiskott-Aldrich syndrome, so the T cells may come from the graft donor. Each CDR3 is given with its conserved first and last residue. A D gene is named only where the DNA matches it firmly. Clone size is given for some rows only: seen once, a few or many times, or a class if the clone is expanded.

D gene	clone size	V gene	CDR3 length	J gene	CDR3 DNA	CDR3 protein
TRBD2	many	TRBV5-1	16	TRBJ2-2	TGCGCCAGCAGCCTCCTGGCTAGCGGGAACACCGGGGAGCTGTTTTTT	CASSLLASGNTGELFF
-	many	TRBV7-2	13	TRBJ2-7	TGTGCCAGCAGCTTACGGGTAGCCTACGAGCAGTACTTC	CASSLRVAYEQYF
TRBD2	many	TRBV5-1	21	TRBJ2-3	TGCGCCAGCAGCTTAGGCCCGGGCCCAATTACTAGCGGGAGTCTGGCAGATACGCAGTATTTT	CASSLGPGPITSGSLADTQYF
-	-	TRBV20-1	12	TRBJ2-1	TGCAGTGCTAGAGAGGGGCCCTTAGAGCAGTTCTTC	CSAREGPLEQFF
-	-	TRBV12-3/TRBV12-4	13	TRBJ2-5	TGTGCCAGCACCACCCGTCCACGGGAGACCCAGTACTTC	CASTTRPRETQYF
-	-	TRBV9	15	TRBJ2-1	TGTGCCAGCAGCCCAGGGGGGCCGTCCTACAATGAGCAGTTCTTC	CASSPGGPSYNEQFF
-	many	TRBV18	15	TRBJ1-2	TGTGCCAGCTCGCTTAAGGGGGGCGGTAACTATGGCTACACCTTC	CASSLKGGGNYGYTF
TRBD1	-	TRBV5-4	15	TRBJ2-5	TGTGCCAGCAGGGACCCGGGACAGTCGCAAGAGACCCAGTACTTC	CASRDPGQSQETQYF
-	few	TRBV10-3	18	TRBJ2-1	TGTGCCATCGGGACGACAGGGCCCATAGCGGGCACCTACAATGAGCAGTTCTTC	CAIGTTGPIAGTYNEQFF
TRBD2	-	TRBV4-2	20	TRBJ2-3	TGTGCCAGCAGCCAAGATCTTGGGACTAGCGGGGGGGGAGGGTCAGATACGCAGTATTTT	CASSQDLGTSGGGGSDTQYF
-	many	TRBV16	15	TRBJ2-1	TGTGCCAGCAGCCAAGGAACTTACTCCTACAATGAGCAGTTCTTC	CASSQGTYSYNEQFF
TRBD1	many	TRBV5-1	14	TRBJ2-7	TGCGCCAGCAGCGATGGACAGGTTTCCTACGAGCAGTACTTC	CASSDGQVSYEQYF
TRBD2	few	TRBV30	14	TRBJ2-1	TGTGCCTGGACTAGCGGGAGGGACCACAATGAGCAGTTCTTC	CAWTSGRDHNEQFF
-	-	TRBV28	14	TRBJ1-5	TGTGCCAGCAGTTTGATTGGCAAAAATCAGCCCCAGCATTTT	CASSLIGKNQPQHF
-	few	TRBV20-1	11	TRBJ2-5	TGCAGTGCTAACGATAAAGAGACCCAGTACTTC	CSANDKETQYF
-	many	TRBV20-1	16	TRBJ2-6	TGCAGTGCCTCCAGGGGACACATCTCTGGGGCCAACGTCCTGACTTTC	CSASRGHISGANVLTF
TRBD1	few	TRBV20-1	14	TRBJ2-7	TGCAGTGCTGCCGGGACAGGCTTTTCCTACGAGCAGTACTTC	CSAAGTGFSYEQYF
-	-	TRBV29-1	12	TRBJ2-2	TGCAGCGGGGGCGATTACACCGGGGAGCTGTTTTTT	CSGGDYTGELFF
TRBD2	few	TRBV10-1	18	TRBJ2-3	TGCGCCAGCAGTGACCCTGGACTAGCGGGAGGTATCACAGATACGCAGTATTTT	CASSDPGLAGGITDTQYF
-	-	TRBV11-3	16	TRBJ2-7	TGTGCCAGCAGCTCACCCTCTCTCGTGGCATCCTACGAGCAGTACTTC	CASSSPSLVASYEQYF
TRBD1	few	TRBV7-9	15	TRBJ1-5	TGTGCCAGCAGCCAGGACAGGGGATACAATCAGCCCCAGCATTTT	CASSQDRGYNQPQHF
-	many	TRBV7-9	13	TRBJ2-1	TGTGCCAGCGGGGCGGGTGAAATAAGTTGGCAGTTCTTC	CASGAGEISWQFF
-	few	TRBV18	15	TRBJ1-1	TGTGCCAGCTCACCACTACAGACCATGAACACTGAAGCTTTCTTT	CASSPLQTMNTEAFF
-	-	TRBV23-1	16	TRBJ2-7	TGCGCCAGCAGTCACCCAAACAGGGATTCCGTCTACGAGCAGTACTTC	CASSHPNRDSVYEQYF
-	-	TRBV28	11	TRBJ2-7	TGTGCCAGCTTAGGGCGCACCGAGCAGTACTTC	CASLGRTEQYF
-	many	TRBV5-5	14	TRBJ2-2	TGTGCCAGCAGCTTCCTCCCGTCCCCCGGGGAGCTGTTTTTT	CASSFLPSPGELFF
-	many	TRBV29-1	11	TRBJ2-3	TGCAGCGGGGACTTAGTGGATACGCAGTATTTT	CSGDLVDTQYF
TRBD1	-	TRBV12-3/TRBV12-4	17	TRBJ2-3	TGTGCCAGCAGTTTAGCGCTAAGGGGACAGGGGTCAGATACGCAGTATTTT	CASSLALRGQGSDTQYF
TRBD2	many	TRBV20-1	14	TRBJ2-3	TGCAGTGCTAGCGGGAGGACCAGCACAGATACGCAGTATTTT	CSASGRTSTDTQYF
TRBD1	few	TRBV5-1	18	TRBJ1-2	TGCGCCAGCAGCCTAAACAGGGGAGGTTCAAATTCCAACTATGGCTACACCTTC	CASSLNRGGSNSNYGYTF